The 26 T cell receptor beta chains in this list originate from one sample, sequenced in a study of beta chain features in type 1 diabetes. General study findings and limits: People with Type 1 diabetes carried modestly yet significantly shorter TCRB CDR3s in all four CD4+ subsets.

Expressed TCRB transcripts were sequenced, since all the RNA that had been isolated was reverse transcribed. The table came from immunoSEQ multiplex PCR; TCRdb's copy has only in-frame clones and leaves some out. This sample yields some 350,000 clones, of which 9.5% to 10% are seen a single time; about 0.6% belongs to the top ten. These receptors have no identified antigens. The sequenced material came from central memory CD4+ T cells from blood. Receptors were obtained from a man younger than 40 with type 1 diabetes.

The V and J genes are TRBV9 and TRBJ2-2; no reliable D call. CDR1 is SGDLS, CDR2 YYNGEE, per germline. The CDR3 runs to 16 residues. The V and J ends lost 0 bases and 0 bases respectively, with 9 bases between them. DNA of the CDR3: TGTGCCAGCAGCGTAGAAACCGGAACGAACACCGGGGAGCTGTTTTTT. As protein: CASSVETGTNTGELFF.

This clone was seen a handful of times. The genes are TRBV7-6 and TRBJ2-3; 15 nucleotides line up with TRBD2. CDR1 SGHVS and CDR2 FNYEAQ come from the germline V gene. V lost 1 base to trimming and J lost 3 bases; unmatched junction nucleotides: 5. The CDR3 covers 18 residues. The CDR3 nucleotides read TGTGCCAGCAGCTTAGGAGGACTAGCGGGAGGGTGGACAGATACGCAGTATTTT. It encodes CASSLGGLAGGWTDTQYF.

This clone was seen ten or more times. The rearrangement joins TRBV5-1 to TRBJ2-3; perhaps TRBD2 as D (6 bases). The CDR3 runs 14 residues. Germline CDR1 is SGHRS and CDR2 is YFSETQ. Trimming removed 6 bases at V and 2 bases at J, with 13 bases between. CDR3 nucleotides: TGCGCCAGCACCTCGGGACTCCACACAGATACGCAGTATTTT. Translating gives CASTSGLHTDTQYF.

The rearrangement links TRBV28 to TRBJ2-1, with D possibly being TRBD1 (6 bases). Deletions cut 6 bases from V and 4 bases from J, with 16 bases between. Germline CDR1 and CDR2: MDHEN and SYDVKM. The CDR3 sequence is 15 residues long. The CDR3 spells CASSLNRAEYNEQFF. CDR3 coding DNA: TGTGCCAGCAGCCTAAACAGGGCTGAATACAATGAGCAGTTCTTC.

V usage is TRBV7-2 and J usage is TRBJ2-3, with a weak D call TRBD1 (6 bases). CDR3 length: 14 residues. The V end was cut by 6 bases, the J end by 0 bases, with 10 bases between. Germline-derived CDR1 and CDR2 are SGHTA and FQGNSA. The chain's CDR3 is CASRPDRSTDTQYF. CDR3 DNA: TGTGCCAGCAGACCCGACAGGAGCACAGATACGCAGTATTTT.

This sequence joins TRBV6-5 and TRBJ2-3, with D perhaps matching TRBD1 (5 bases). Trimming removed 5 bases from V and 13 bases from J, with 10 bases in between. The CDR3 runs to 10 residues. Germline CDR1 reads MNHEY; CDR2 reads SVGAGI. The CDR3 spells CASSEAGKYF. The CDR3 bases are TGTGCCAGCAGTGAAGCAGGGAAGTATTTT.

In this sample, this clone turned up a few times. This specimen includes other DNA sequences encoding the same CDR3. The chain carries TRBV18 and TRBJ1-3; the D is unclear. Deletions cut 0 bases from V and 0 bases from J, with 9 bases between. The CDR3 sequence is 16 residues long. Germline V gives CDR1 KGHSH, CDR2 LQKENI. CDR3 sequence (DNA): TGTGCCAGCTCACCACCTGCCCGAGCCTCTGGAAACACCATATATTTT. Translating it yields CASSPPARASGNTIYF.

This clone was seen only a few times. CDR3 nucleotides: TGTGCCAGCAGCTTCGGACAGGGGAAGACAGATACGCAGTATTTT. Its translation is CASSFGQGKTDTQYF. The chain carries TRBV5-4 and TRBJ2-3; 9 bases are a match to TRBD1. Germline loops: CDR1 SGHNT, CDR2 YYREEE (reference sequence). The junction had 4 bases not matched to a gene; V was cut back by 2 bases and J by 3 bases. This CDR3 spans 15 amino acids.

This clone was seen more than once but under ten times. The rearrangement joins TRBV28 to TRBJ2-7; no firm D call. The CDR3 totals 16 residues. CDR1 is MDHEN and CDR2 is SYDVKM in the germline V gene. Trimming stripped 5 bases from V and 2 bases from J, with 19 bases between. CDR3 DNA sequence: TGTGCCAGCAGTCCTCTTGATGGTTTCGCTACCTACGAGCAGTACTTC. It is translated as CASSPLDGFATYEQYF.

This clone was seen a handful of times. This CDR3 is CASRRTAMNTEAFF. CDR3 sequence (DNA): TGTGCCAGCAGACGAACAGCTATGAACACTGAAGCTTTCTTT. The chain recombines TRBV7-2 with TRBJ1-1, with D unresolved. Trimming took 6 bases from V and 0 from J, leaving 11 bases between them. CDR1 and CDR2 (germline): SGHTA, FQGNSA. The CDR3 is made up of 14 amino acids.

Many counts were recorded for this clone. The chain carries TRBV2 and TRBJ2-7; D might be TRBD1 (6 bases). This CDR3 has 13 amino acids. V was clipped by 9 bases and J by 3 bases, with 15 bases between them. The germline CDR1 and CDR2 sequences are SNHLY and FYNNEI. The CDR3 DNA follows: TGTGCCAGTCACCGGGACACCTTCTACGAGCAGTACTTC. This translates into CASHRDTFYEQYF. Full variable domain (remainder filled in from reference TRBV2 and TRBJ2-7): EPEVTQTPSHQVTQMGQEVILRCVPISNHLYFYWYRQILGQKVEFLVSFYNNEISEKSEIFDDQFSVERPDGSNFTLKIRSTKLEDSAMYFCASHRDTFYEQYFGPGTRLTVT.

The rearrangement uses TRBV15 and TRBJ2-5, with 7 positions matching TRBD1. The CDR3 is 17 amino acids. In germline, CDR1 is LNHNV, CDR2 YYDKDF (reference sequence). Trimming cost V 0 bases and J 2 bases; bases outside gene matches: 9. CDR3 region: CATSRDQVTGRQETQYF. In DNA form, the CDR3 reads TGTGCCACCAGCAGAGATCAGGTGACAGGGCGGCAAGAGACCCAGTACTTC.

The J gene is TRBJ2-2, the V gene TRBV4-1; 15 bases fit TRBD2. The germline V gene encodes CDR1 MGHRA and CDR2 YSYEKL. This CDR3 contains 20 residues. Trimming at V came to 1 base and at J to 8 bases, leaving 14 bases not matched to a gene. CDR3 residues: CASSQAGAPGLAGGTGELFF. Written as DNA, the CDR3 is TGCGCCAGCAGCCAAGCTGGGGCCCCGGGACTAGCGGGAGGTACGGGGGAGCTGTTTTTT.

In its sample, this clone was seen many times. The chain links TRBV6-6 to TRBJ2-1; D perhaps matches TRBD1 (6 bases). Trimming removed 2 bases from V and 5 bases from J, with 16 bases in between. CDR1 MNHNY and CDR2 SVGAGI come from the germline V gene (reference sequence). The CDR3 covers 16 residues. The CDR3 nucleotides are TGTGCCAGCAGTTACCTACAGGGTTCAGGGAACAATGAGCAGTTCTTC. Protein product: CASSYLQGSGNNEQFF.

This clone has at least ten counts. The gene calls are TRBV29-1 and TRBJ2-3; 10 bases map to TRBD1. CDR1 is SQVTM, CDR2 ANQGSEA, per germline. The CDR3 has 14 amino acids. Trimming at V came to 6 bases and at J to 3 bases, leaving 6 bases not matched to a gene. In DNA, the CDR3 is TGCAGCGTGAGGGACAGGGGTTTTACAGATACGCAGTATTTT. Amino acid sequence: CSVRDRGFTDTQYF.

The chain uses TRBV5-1 and TRBJ1-1, with D possibly being TRBD1 (6 bases). In germline, CDR1 is SGHRS, CDR2 YFSETQ. The CDR3 consists of 16 residues. Trimming shortened V by 5 bases and J by 2 bases, and 19 bases separated the two germline ends. The CDR3, as DNA: TGCGCCAGCAGACTCCTGGAAAGGGGGGGAAACACTGAAGCTTTCTTT. Translated: CASRLLERGGNTEAFF.

This clone was counted a few times. The chain links TRBV19 to TRBJ1-5; weak D call: TRBD1 (6 bases). CDR3 size: 14 residues. Deletions cut 9 bases from V and 4 bases from J, with 16 bases between. The germline gives CDR1 LNHDA, CDR2 SQIVND (reference sequence). The CDR3 DNA follows: TGTGCCAGCCGAAAGAGGACAGTTAATCAGCCCCAGCATTTT. Residues: CASRKRTVNQPQHF.

The genes are TRBV6-6 and TRBJ2-5; possibly TRBD1 for D (5 bases). The CDR3 runs 14 residues. V lost 0 bases and J lost 4, with 9 bases in between. Germline lookup yields CDR1 MNHNY and CDR2 SVGAGI (reference sequence). The CDR3 region has the DNA TGTGCCAGCAGTTACTCGCAGGGTCCAGAGACCCAGTACTTC. Encoded protein: CASSYSQGPETQYF.

The gene calls are TRBV6-6 and TRBJ2-7; D perhaps matches TRBD1 (6 bases). Trimming shortened V by 8 bases and J by 6 bases, and 17 bases separated the two germline ends. This CDR3 is 13 amino acids long. Germline V gives CDR1 MNHNY, CDR2 SVGAGI (reference sequence). Written as DNA, the CDR3 is TGTGCCAGCTCTGGGGACAACCTCGGCGAGCAGTACTTC. This gives the protein CASSGDNLGEQYF.

Only a few counts were recorded for this clone. The rearrangement uses TRBV29-1 and TRBJ1-4; D is unclear. The CDR3 totals 14 residues. Germline V gene lookup returns CDR1 SQVTM and CDR2 ANQGSEA. Trimming left V 2 bases short and J 8 bases short, with 15 bases between. CDR3 residues: CSVEIGGEGEKLFF. For the CDR3, the DNA is TGCAGCGTTGAAATCGGTGGAGAAGGGGAAAAACTGTTTTTT.

On this clone: Other DNA sequences in this sample translate to the same CDR3. This rearrangement joins TRBV7-9 to TRBJ2-3; no reliable D call. Trimming took 1 base from V and 3 from J, leaving 2 bases between them. The V gene's germline CDR1 is SEHNR and CDR2 FQNEAQ (reference sequence). CDR3 length equals 12 residues. The CDR3 here is CASSLGTDTQYF. The CDR3 DNA reads as TGTGCCAGCAGCTTAGGTACAGATACGCAGTATTTT.

CDR3 DNA: TGTGCCAGCAGTTGGTCCCGGGAGATAAAGTTCTTC. The encoded protein is CASSWSREIKFF. The chain couples TRBV28 to TRBJ2-1, with D perhaps matching TRBD2 (6 bases). Germline assignment: CDR1 MDHEN and CDR2 SYDVKM. Trimming took 4 bases from V and 14 from J, leaving 15 bases between them. There are 12 residues in the CDR3.

This clone appeared once. The chain links TRBV5-7 to TRBJ1-4; D ambiguous. TRBV5-7 falls under the ORF class, with uncertain function. The length of the CDR3 is 16 residues. Trimming stripped 4 bases from V and 2 bases from J, with 15 bases between. The CDR3 DNA is TGTGCCAGCAGCCTCAAAAGCGGAATTACTAATGAAAAACTGTTTTTT. Translated: CASSLKSGITNEKLFF.

This clone was picked up many times. The rearrangement joins TRBV30 to TRBJ2-2, with D possibly matching TRBD2 (6 bases). CDR1 and CDR2 (germline): GTSNPN, SVGIG (reference sequence). V was cut by 0 bases and J by 3 bases, with 14 bases left in between. The length of the CDR3 is 16 residues. CDR3 bases: TGTGCCTGGAGTGTTCCCGGCGGGACCTACACCGGGGAGCTGTTTTTT. Translating gives CAWSVPGGTYTGELFF.

V is TRBV7-3 and J is TRBJ1-1; the D is unclear. This CDR3 has 17 residues. Germline V gives CDR1 SGHTA, CDR2 FQGTGA. V shed 1 base and J shed 0 bases, with 15 bases lying between them. The CDR3 DNA sequence: TGTGCCAGCAGCTTAAATCGGATTGGGCCTTTGAACACTGAAGCTTTCTTT. It specifies CASSLNRIGPLNTEAFF.

In the case of this clone: This may arise from a read error, as a much more abundant clone is one base away. This rearrangement joins TRBV7-2 to TRBJ1-2; D uncertain. Germline V gene lookup returns CDR1 SGHTA and CDR2 FQGNSA. The CDR3 consists of 11 residues. Trimming cost V 6 bases and J 2 bases, with 4 bases left between them. The CDR3 DNA follows: TGTGCCAGCAGTTTAAACTATGGCTACACCTTC. Translation gives CASSLNYGYTF.